This T cell receptor beta chain was sequenced in a study of blood T cell repertoires in COVID-19. A Seattle source enrolled patients during active infection and followed them longitudinally. The data were produced by immunoSEQ multiplex PCR, yet TCRdb's version contains in-frame clones alone and is incomplete. The table lists 350,000 to 450,000 clones, roughly 90% of them singletons. Germline V lookup: CDR1 SGHTA, CDR2 FQGNSA. The CDR3 covers 15 residues. With 3 bases removed from V and 4 bases from J, the gap between germline ends came to 12 bases. The sequence was collected from a woman aged 55-70 years with COVID-19, enrolled during active disease. The genes are TRBV7-2 and TRBJ2-2; D remains unclear. Sequenced: peripheral blood. The CDR3 sequence is CASSLPITATGELFF. DNA for the CDR3: TGTGCCAGCAGCTTGCCGATTACTGCCACCGGGGAGCTGTTTTTT.